This T cell receptor (beta chain) originates from a study of T cell clonotyping in hematopoietic cell transplantation. General observations from the study: Few recipient clonotypes overlapped donors; over 95% were de novo at given depth. No sorting was done, leaving CD4 and CD8 contributions mixed.

TCRdb keeps only in-frame clones here, not all; method: immunoSEQ multiplex PCR. Seen here are over 15,000 clones, approximately 85% observed once, and the top ten hold approximately 4%. Points on this clone: What it binds is not known.

The CDR3 is 14 residues long. V was pared by 7 bases and J by 7 bases, with 20 bases between. In germline, CDR1 is MNHNS, CDR2 SASEGT. The chain uses TRBV6-1 and TRBJ2-7; no clear D gene. Source material: peripheral blood mononuclear cells. This TCR derives from a woman in her 40s in good health. Some clones in this sample may be carry-over from other donors' samples. The CDR3 region has the DNA TGTGCCAGCACCCAAAGGACGGGCCCCTGGGAGCAGTACTTC. This sequence encodes CASTQRTGPWEQYF.